Detailed here is one TCR beta chain. Repertoires were generated with immunoSEQ multiplex PCR, while TCRdb's copy carries only in-frame clones and drops some. Found here are 140,000 to 150,000 clones, 70% to 90% of them singletons; the top ten hold about 3%. This entry belongs to a study of blood T cell repertoires in COVID-19. Study-wide context: COVID-19 samples from acute and convalescent phases originated in the United States, Italy and Spain. PBMCs, B-cell-depleted T cells, or T cells provided the cDNA or gDNA that made up the material.

The V gene's germline CDR1 is SQVTM and CDR2 ANQGSEA. This CDR3 region has 11 residues. V lost 4 bases, J lost 0 bases, and 4 bases lay in between. This clonotype originated in a woman in her 40s with active or convalescent COVID-19. This chain links TRBV29-1 with TRBJ2-7; no firm D call. Sequencing was done on a sample of peripheral blood. This CDR3 is CSVGGSYEQYF. The DNA of the CDR3 is TGCAGCGTTGGAGGCTCCTACGAGCAGTACTTC.